This is a list of T cell receptor beta chains from one sample in a study of T cells after yellow fever vaccination. MiXCR, applied by TCRdb to the 5' RACE reads, yields one record per CDR3 protein. The sample includes about 500,000 distinct CDR3 sequences, roughly a sixth of them seen just once. Material: PBMCs, obtained less than 6 days after the first yellow fever vaccination. All receptors come from a man in his late teens or twenties who received the YFV17D yellow fever vaccine. Each CDR3 is given with its conserved first and last residue. The D gene is left open where the match is weak. Only part of the rows carry a size: once, few, many, or a class if the clone is expanded.

V: TRBV4-2; size: few; J: TRBJ1-2; D: NA; DNA: TGTGCCAGCAGCCTTAACTCGGGGGCGCCGACCCAGTTAAATGGCTACACCTTC; CDR3: CASSLNSGAPTQLNGYTF
V: TRBV9; size: NA; J: TRBJ2-2; D: NA; DNA: TGTGCCAGCAGCGTAAGAGGCTCCCGGGAGCTGTTTTTT; CDR3: CASSVRGSRELFF
V: TRBV5-6; size: NA; J: TRBJ1-2; D: NA; DNA: TGTGCCAGCAGCTACCCTATAGAGGCTGGCTACACCTTC; CDR3: CASSYPIEAGYTF
V: TRBV29-1; size: few; J: TRBJ2-5; D: NA; DNA: TGCAGCGCGGGCCGCAGGGTCCAAGAGACCCAGTACTTC; CDR3: CSAGRRVQETQYF
V: TRBV18; size: NA; J: TRBJ1-6; D: NA; DNA: TGTGCCAGCTCACACGACAGGTTTGGGAATTCACCCCTCCACTTT; CDR3: CASSHDRFGNSPLHF
V: TRBV20-1; size: many; J: TRBJ2-5; D: NA; DNA: TGCAGTGCTAGTACGGGGTTGGTGTGGGAGACCCAGTACTTC; CDR3: CSASTGLVWETQYF
V: TRBV7-2; size: NA; J: TRBJ1-5; D: NA; DNA: TGTGCCAGCAGTAGAACGGGGGTTGGCCTTCAGCCCCAGCATTTT; CDR3: CASSRTGVGLQPQHF
V: TRBV7-9; size: few; J: TRBJ2-1; D: NA; DNA: TGTGCCAGCAGCTTAAAGGGGGAGCAGTTCTTC; CDR3: CASSLKGEQFF
V: TRBV20-1; size: many; J: TRBJ2-1; D: NA; DNA: TGCAGTGCTGCCGGAGAGGGTGATGAGCAGTTCTTC; CDR3: CSAAGEGDEQFF
V: TRBV5-1; size: NA; J: TRBJ1-1; D: NA; DNA: TGCGCCAGCAGCTACGAGACAAGGAACACTGAAGCTTTCTTT; CDR3: CASSYETRNTEAFF
V: TRBV6-5; size: NA; J: TRBJ2-1; D: TRBD2; DNA: TGTGCCAGCAGTTACGTTAGCGGGGATAATGAGCAGTTCTTC; CDR3: CASSYVSGDNEQFF
V: TRBV5-1; size: NA; J: TRBJ1-2; D: TRBD1; DNA: TGCGCCAGCAGCTCGGGGGACAGGGGCTATGGCTACACCTTC; CDR3: CASSSGDRGYGYTF
V: TRBV7-7; size: NA; J: TRBJ2-2; D: NA; DNA: TGTGCCAGCAGCCTTACATGGAACACCGGGGAGCTGTTTTTT; CDR3: CASSLTWNTGELFF
V: TRBV7-6; size: few; J: TRBJ2-3; D: NA; DNA: TGTGCCAGCAGCTTAGCGACGGAAGCCACAGATACGCAGTATTTT; CDR3: CASSLATEATDTQYF
V: TRBV20-1; size: few; J: TRBJ1-2; D: NA; DNA: TGCAGTGCTAACACCGAGGGGGAGGCCTATGGCTACACCTTC; CDR3: CSANTEGEAYGYTF